This T cell receptor (beta chain) was obtained from a study of cytomegalovirus exposure and HLA in healthy donors (dated by TCRdb to 2016 to 2017). As for the study more broadly: According to a later analysis, the 120 or so validation repertoires were produced on the same platform as the 666 repertoires of the first cohort. The study aimed to test whether signatures of past pathogen exposure could be identified by cataloging public T cell receptors. In addition to the first cohort of roughly 670 subjects, a separate validation cohort of some 120 different subjects was used. High-throughput TCR immunosequencing, statistical association of individual TCRs with disease status, and machine learning were combined to predict cytomegalovirus infection status.

The CDR3 goes from the cysteine to the phenylalanine over 16 residues. Of the read, only the CDR3 DNA is kept; its 48 bases are in frame from base 1. At the junction V is shortened by 4 bases and J by 0 bases; bases outside the gene matches: 8. The germline V gene sets CDR1 to SGHRS and CDR2 to YFSETQ. As concerns this clone: Its antigen remains unidentified. Qualities for individual bases were not recorded, and no much larger clone is one base off.

Results the study describes overall, beyond this receptor: Three of the identified cytomegalovirus-associated TCR beta chains were confirmed in vitro to be specific for cytomegalovirus antigens. The authors suggested that the approach could potentially be generalized to other disease states and immunological phenotypes. Of the cluster scores, around 95% were above 0 in a later analysis, which found that TCRs clustered in the first cohort also tended to co-occur in the 95 to 150 validation repertoires. The study listed 164 TCR beta chains as associated with cytomegalovirus. A later analysis had no HLA typing for the validation cohort, so co-occurrence there was scored across all 130 or so repertoires. Cytomegalovirus status was reported to be diagnosed by the classifier with high specificity and sensitivity in both the original and validation cohorts. Most TCR sequences were seen in very few donors, while some public TCRs were found in many individuals.

The library was generated by the immunoSEQ multiplex PCR assay. Processing in the source paper ran as follows. A statistical classification framework was built for diagnosing cytomegalovirus status from the catalog of TCR beta chain sequences. TCRdb obtained this table from immuneACCESS and retained in-frame rearrangements with V and J assigned. These tables miss some clones; where compared with another copy, unresolved V genes account for less than half of the shortfall, and the remainder is unexplained. V and J calls and clone size are as listed in that table; D and trimming were resolved from the DNA. The sample table lists fewer than 150,000 clones, around 88% of them with a count of one. The ten most abundant clones make up around 2% of the sample. Separate from the roughly 650-subject first cohort, the validation cohort of 120 subjects was the group to which the donors belonged.

The source of this sequence is a man between 18 and 35 years old in good health and CMV-seronegative. Sequencing input: PBMCs. This chain joins TRBV5-1 to TRBJ1-1; 8 junctional bases match TRBD1. This receptor has the CDR3 CASSGGGTGMNTEAFF. The DNA is as follows: TGCGCCAGCAGCGGGGGCGGGACAGGAATGAACACTGAAGCTTTCTTT.